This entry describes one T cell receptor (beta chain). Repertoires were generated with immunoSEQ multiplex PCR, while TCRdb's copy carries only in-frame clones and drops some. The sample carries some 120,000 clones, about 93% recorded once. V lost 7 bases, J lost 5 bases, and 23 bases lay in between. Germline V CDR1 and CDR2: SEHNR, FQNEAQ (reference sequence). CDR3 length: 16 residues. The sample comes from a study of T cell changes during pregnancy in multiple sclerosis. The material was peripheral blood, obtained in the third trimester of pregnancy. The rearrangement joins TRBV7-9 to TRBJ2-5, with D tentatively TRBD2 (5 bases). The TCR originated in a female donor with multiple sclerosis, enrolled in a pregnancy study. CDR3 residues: CASNSGIGPSGETQYF. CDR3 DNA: TGTGCCAGCAACTCGGGGATTGGCCCGTCGGGGGAGACCCAGTACTTC.